This is a list of T cell receptor beta chains from one sample in a study of regulatory T cells in long-lasting Graves disease. One entry per CDR3 protein, called by TCRdb with MiXCR from the multiplex PCR reads. The repertoire holds around 250,000 distinct CDR3 sequences, with around 18% as singletons. The sample here was peripheral blood mononuclear cells (PBMCs), taken at new diagnosis, from a patient treated with antithyroid drugs. These receptors were collected from a female donor with Graves disease. The CDR3 runs from the conserved cysteine through the conserved F or W. A D gene is named only where the DNA matches it firmly. A row's size may be missing; if present it is once, few, many or a size class.

TRBD2	TRBV6-1	16	many	TRBJ2-3	TGTGCCAGCAGAGGACTAGCCGAAGCCGACACAGATACGCAGTATTTT	CASRGLAEADTDTQYF
TRBD2	TRBV5-6	15	.	TRBJ2-5	TGTGCCAGCAGCTGGAAGACTAGCGCACAAGAGACCCAGTACTTC	CASSWKTSAQETQYF
TRBD2	TRBV7-2	15	.	TRBJ2-3	TGTGCCAGCAGCTTAAGAGGACTAGCGACAGATACGCAGTATTTT	CASSLRGLATDTQYF
.	TRBV2	12	few	TRBJ1-5	TGTGCCAGCAGTGGTGGTACAGATACGCAGCATTTT	CASSGGTDTQHF
.	TRBV19	16	many	TRBJ2-3	TGTGCCAGTAGTATTGACGGGACGGGAACCACAGATACGCAGTATTTT	CASSIDGTGTTDTQYF
TRBD2	TRBV5-4	13	.	TRBJ2-4	TGTGCCAGCAGCTTAGCGGGGGGAAACATTCAGTACTTC	CASSLAGGNIQYF
.	TRBV18	18	many	TRBJ2-1	TGTGCCAGCTCACCGACCACGATAGGAACGGGAGTCAGGGATGAGCAGTTCTTC	CASSPTTIGTGVRDEQFF
TRBD2	TRBV9	16	few	TRBJ2-7	TGTGCCAGCAGCGTAGAGGGGACTAGCAGGGAGTACGAGCAGTACTTC	CASSVEGTSREYEQYF
TRBD2	TRBV15	16	.	TRBJ2-7	TGTGCCACCAGCAGGGGACTAGCGGGTAGCTCCTACGAGCAGTACTTC	CATSRGLAGSSYEQYF
.	TRBV29-1	8	many	TRBJ1-2	TGCAGCGTTGATGGCTACACCTTC	CSVDGYTF
.	TRBV20-1	15	many	TRBJ2-1	TGCAGTGCAGAAGCCGGGAACAGGGAGTTTGATGAGCAGTTCTTC	CSAEAGNREFDEQFF
TRBD2	TRBV11-3	14	.	TRBJ2-7	TGTGCCAGCACCCTAGCGGGGGGCTCCTACGAGCAGTACTTC	CASTLAGGSYEQYF
.	TRBV13	13	.	TRBJ2-1	TGTGCCAGCAGTTCAAACCGGGGAGGTGAGCAGTTCTTC	CASSSNRGGEQFF
.	TRBV24-1	16	few	TRBJ2-2	TGTGCCACCAGTGATACTAGACAATTCAACACCGGGGAGCTGTTTTTT	CATSDTRQFNTGELFF
TRBD1	TRBV19	13	many	TRBJ2-7	TGTGCCAGCAGTTCCCGGGACAGCTACGAGCAGTACTTC	CASSSRDSYEQYF
.	TRBV27	11	many	TRBJ2-7	TGTGCCAGCATAAAGACCTACGAGCAGTACTTC	CASIKTYEQYF
TRBD1	TRBV3-1	15	many	TRBJ2-2	TGTGCCAGCAGCCAGTCCAGGGGGTACACCGGGGAGCTGTTTTTT	CASSQSRGYTGELFF
TRBD2	TRBV12-3/TRBV12-4	16	many	TRBJ2-1	TGTGCCAGCAGTTTAGCGCGTCTAGCGGCTCCAGCCGAGCAGTTCTTC	CASSLARLAAPAEQFF
.	TRBV7-7	15	many	TRBJ2-3	TGTGCTAGCAGCTTATCGCCTGAGGTCACAGATACGCAGTATTTT	CASSLSPEVTDTQYF
.	TRBV18	15	many	TRBJ2-2	TGTGCCAGCTCACCACGGCGGGCCGACACCGGGGAGCTGTTTTTT	CASSPRRADTGELFF
TRBD1	TRBV18	13	many	TRBJ1-2	TGTGCCAGCTCAAGAGGGGGCAGCTATGGCTACACCTTC	CASSRGGSYGYTF
.	TRBV19	16	few	TRBJ2-3	TGTGCCAGTAGTCGGCGGGAACTCACTCCCACAGATACGCAGTATTTT	CASSRRELTPTDTQYF
.	TRBV28	14	many	TRBJ1-1	TGTGCCAGCCGACAATCAGGGGTAGGCACTGAAGCTTTCTTT	CASRQSGVGTEAFF
.	TRBV19	15	many	TRBJ2-2	TGTGCCAGTAGTATCCAGGGGGGTCGGAGCGGGGAGCTGTTTTTT	CASSIQGGRSGELFF
.	TRBV7-2	12	many	TRBJ2-7	TGTGCCAGCAGCGGTCGCAACGGCGAGCAGTACTTC	CASSGRNGEQYF
.	TRBV11-2	15	many	TRBJ2-7	TGTGCCAGCAGCTTAGTTGCGGCCTTACTTTACGAGCAGTACTTC	CASSLVAALLYEQYF
TRBD2	TRBV19	16	many	TRBJ2-5	TGTGCCAGTAGTTTGTCACCGAGCGGGAGTGGTGAGACCCAGTACTTC	CASSLSPSGSGETQYF
.	TRBV11-3	14	many	TRBJ2-5	TGTGCCAGCAGCCCGGACACTGGAAGGGGGGCCCAGTACTTC	CASSPDTGRGAQYF
.	TRBV15	13	many	TRBJ1-6	TGTGCCACCAGCAGGGGTTCAGGTTCACCCCTCCACTTT	CATSRGSGSPLHF
.	TRBV3-1	13	many	TRBJ1-5	TGTGCCAGCAGCCAGGGGACTAATCAGCCCCAGCATTTT	CASSQGTNQPQHF
.	TRBV20-1	12	many	TRBJ2-7	TGCAGTGCTAGAGACGTGGGAGGTTGGCAGTACTTC	CSARDVGGWQYF
.	TRBV18	14	.	TRBJ2-5	TGTGCCAGCTCACCTAGACGGAACGGGGAGACCCAGTACTTC	CASSPRRNGETQYF